This note documents a single TCR beta chain sequence. This specimen comes from a study of blood T cell repertoires in COVID-19. Looking at the study overall: Samples came from the United States, Italy and Spain, spanning acute and convalescent COVID-19. T cells, B-cell-depleted T cells, or PBMCs provided the cDNA or gDNA that served as material.

J gave up 2 bases and V 5 bases, and 4 bases lay outside the gene matches. Per the germline V gene, CDR1 is SGHTA and CDR2 is FQGNSA. This CDR3 is built from 14 residues. Authors' processing steps: Amplification of reference gene primers provided the estimated nucleated cell counts. Using immunoSEQ multiplex PCR, the repertoire was profiled, and TCRdb retains in-frame clones only, with some absent. Clonal size and the V and J genes are those of that table, whereas D and trimming came from the DNA. The table has about 140,000 clones, over 70% seen once. The receptor comes from a man between 60 and 75 years old with active or convalescent COVID-19. The chain recombines TRBV7-2 with TRBJ2-5; 8 nucleotides line up with TRBD1. The sample taken for sequencing was peripheral blood. The chain's CDR3 is CASSPGGGQETQYF. CDR3 in DNA: TGTGCCAGCAGCCCAGGGGGCGGACAAGAGACCCAGTACTTC.